The present T cell receptor (beta chain) was sequenced within a study of shared clonotypes between healthy human individuals. The method was immunoSEQ multiplex PCR; TCRdb's version includes in-frame clones alone and lacks a portion of them. Among a few million clones, just over 90% were seen once, and the ten largest hold around 0.4%. Study-wide results and limits: The study found roughly 5.3% of naive CD4 clonotypes shared across a handful of donors. It was the non-shared clonotypes that had lower generation probabilities than clonotypes shared by all four donors.

The CDR3 is 17 residues long. From germline, CDR1 is SGHNT and CDR2 YYREEE (reference sequence). V trimming: 2 bases; J trimming: 0 bases; junction bases outside the gene matches: 7. Regarding this clone: The antigen is not known.

The receptor comes from a man younger than 30 in good health. Some clones in this sample may be carry-over from other donors' samples. Sequencing used naive CD4+ T cells from PBMCs. Subset here: CD45RA+ positively selected. The rearrangement links TRBV5-4 to TRBJ1-4, with 7 bases aligning to TRBD1. The DNA for the CDR3 is TGTGCCAGCAGCTTACGCAGGGGGGGACCAACTAATGAAAAACTGTTTTTT. Protein product: CASSLRRGGPTNEKLFF.